The clone carrying this T cell receptor beta chain appeared once. The germline CDR1 and CDR2 sequences are SQVTM and ANQGSEA. With 3 bases removed from V and 6 bases from J, the gap between germline ends came to 17 bases. This CDR3 has 15 amino acids. This specimen comes from a study of cytomegalovirus exposure and HLA in healthy donors. Researchers ran the PCR with 60 Vbeta and 13 Jbeta primers. Clones were read by immunoSEQ multiplex PCR, and TCRdb kept only the in-frame ones, dropping some. The sample records about 190,000 clones, under 85% being singletons. The sample taken for sequencing was PBMCs. The chain employs TRBV29-1 and TRBJ2-2, with D perhaps matching TRBD1 (6 bases). The origin of this receptor is a young woman in good health and CMV-seronegative. The CDR3 reads CSVELVGQGPGELFF. In DNA form, the CDR3 reads TGCAGCGTTGAGTTGGTGGGGCAGGGGCCCGGGGAGCTGTTTTTT.